The clone carrying this T cell receptor (beta chain) has just a few counts. The antigen is undetermined. The CDR3 consists of 15 residues. Germline loops: CDR1 SGHTA, CDR2 FQGNSA. Trimming removed 3 bases at V and 0 bases at J, with 11 bases between. The sample belongs to a study of T cell repertoires in cytomegalovirus infection. Study as a whole: The public TCR beta signatures pointed to both CMV infection and matching HLA type.

Whole-study results and caveats: The ex vivo response was dominated by HLA-C-restricted CMV-specific TCR beta clonotypes. Summed frequency of public TCR beta families distinguished CMV carriers with the relevant HLA.

Each CDR3 protein gets one entry after TCRdb re-called the reads with MiXCR. The table records fewer than 350,000 distinct CDR3 sequences, around a tenth of them present only once. The clonotype was recovered from a human donor in good health (CMV status not recorded). Some clones in this sample may be carry-over from other donors' samples. The genes are TRBV7-2 and TRBJ1-2; a weak D match, TRBD1 (6 bases). The specimen was PBMCs. CDR3 loop: CASSLGRTANYGYTF. DNA of the CDR3: TGTGCCAGCAGCTTGGGGCGGACAGCTAACTATGGCTACACCTTC.